This TCR beta chain originates from a study of cytomegalovirus exposure and HLA in healthy donors. Notes on the study in general: A few CMV-associated chains proved CMV antigen-specific in vitro. In a later analysis, 15,000 to 20,000 TCR beta sequences were associated with HLA alleles at 0.05 false discovery rate. Analyses of presence and absence presupposed an approximately uniform sequencing depth across donors.

The PCR was carried out with 60 Vbeta primers and 13 Jbeta primers. Libraries were prepared by immunoSEQ multiplex PCR; TCRdb keeps only in-frame clonotypes and omits some of them. The sample lists roughly 220,000 clones; approximately 80% were seen once. Worth noting for this clone: The antigen remains undetermined.

With 5 bases clipped from V and 5 bases from J, the junction kept 9 bases outside the gene matches. This CDR3 is 15 amino acids long. Germline V gene sequence: CDR1 SGHAT, CDR2 FQDESV (reference sequence). The chain is built from TRBV11-1 and TRBJ2-5; 9 bases fit TRBD1. This sequence originates from a man aged 25-45 years in good health and CMV-seronegative. The sequencing sample was made of PBMCs. CDR3 DNA sequence: TGTGCCAGCAGCCCATTACAGGGGGCGCGGGAGACCCAGTACTTC. Translated, it gives CASSPLQGARETQYF.